This TCR beta chain was recorded in a study of beta chain features in type 1 diabetes. A few counts support this clone. Expressed TCRB transcripts were sequenced after all isolated RNA was converted to cDNA. The repertoire was sequenced with immunoSEQ multiplex PCR; TCRdb's copy has only in-frame clones and lacks some. This sample has around 150,000 clones; 8.1% occur once, and the top ten carry approximately 0.69%. Germline values: CDR1 PRHDT, CDR2 FYEKMQ (reference sequence). This CDR3 spans 14 amino acids. V lost 0 bases and J lost 7; bases outside the gene matches: 4. V is TRBV13 and J is TRBJ1-1, with 8 bases lining up with TRBD1. The sample was central memory CD4+ T cells from blood. This sequence originates from a man between 18 and 35 years old in good health. CDR3 sequence (DNA): TGTGCCAGCAGCTTAGGGGACAGGGCTTATGAAGCTTTCTTT. This translates into CASSLGDRAYEAFF.